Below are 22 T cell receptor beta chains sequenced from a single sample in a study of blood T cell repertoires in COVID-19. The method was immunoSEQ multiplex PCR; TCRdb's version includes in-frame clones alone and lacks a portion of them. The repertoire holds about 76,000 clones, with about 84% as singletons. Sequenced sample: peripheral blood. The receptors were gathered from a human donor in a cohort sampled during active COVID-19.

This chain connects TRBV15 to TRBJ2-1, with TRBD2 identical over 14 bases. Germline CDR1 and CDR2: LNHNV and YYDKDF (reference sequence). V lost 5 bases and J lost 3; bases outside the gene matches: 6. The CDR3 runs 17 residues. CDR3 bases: TGTGCCACCAGCCCCGGGACTAGCGGGAGTTACTACAATGAGCAGTTCTTC. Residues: CATSPGTSGSYYNEQFF. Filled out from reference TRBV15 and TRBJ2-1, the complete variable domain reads DAMVIQNPRYQVTQFGKPVTLSCSQTLNHNVMYWYQQKSSQAPKLLFHYYDKDFNNEADTPDNFQSRRPNTSFCFLDIRSPGLGDTAMYLCATSPGTSGSYYNEQFFGPGTRLTVL.

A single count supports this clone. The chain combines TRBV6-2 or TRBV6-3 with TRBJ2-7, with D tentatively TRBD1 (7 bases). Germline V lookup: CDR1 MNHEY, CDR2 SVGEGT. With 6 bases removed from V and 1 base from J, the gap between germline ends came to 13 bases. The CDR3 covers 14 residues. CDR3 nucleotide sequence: TGTGCCAGCAGCAGACAGGGAGGTTCCTACGAGCAGTACTTC. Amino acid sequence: CASSRQGGSYEQYF.

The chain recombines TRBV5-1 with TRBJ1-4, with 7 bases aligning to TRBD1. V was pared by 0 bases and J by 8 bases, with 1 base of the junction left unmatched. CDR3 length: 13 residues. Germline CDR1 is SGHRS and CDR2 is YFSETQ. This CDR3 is CASSLDRGEKLFF. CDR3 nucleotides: TGCGCCAGCAGCTTGGACAGGGGCGAAAAACTGTTTTTT. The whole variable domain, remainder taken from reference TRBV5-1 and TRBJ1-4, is KAGVTQTPRYLIKTRGQQVTLSCSPISGHRSVSWYQQTPGQGLQFLFEYFSETQRNKGNFPGRFSGRQFSNSRSEMNVSTLELGDSALYLCASSLDRGEKLFFGSGTQLSVL.

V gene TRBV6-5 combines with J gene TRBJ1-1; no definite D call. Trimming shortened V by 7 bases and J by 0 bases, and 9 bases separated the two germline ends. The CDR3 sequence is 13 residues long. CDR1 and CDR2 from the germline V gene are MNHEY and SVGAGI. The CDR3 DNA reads TGTGCCAGCACCTTTAAATTGAACACTGAAGCTTTCTTT. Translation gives CASTFKLNTEAFF.

CDR3: CASSYRQGAGELFF. The CDR3, as DNA: TGTGCCAGCAGCTACCGACAGGGGGCCGGGGAGCTGTTTTTT. The chain joins TRBV7-2 to TRBJ2-2, with 9 bases identical to TRBD1. The J segment lost 6 bases and the V segment lost 4 bases, leaving 3 bases of the junction unmatched. Germline values: CDR1 SGHTA, CDR2 FQGNSA. The CDR3 spans 14 residues.

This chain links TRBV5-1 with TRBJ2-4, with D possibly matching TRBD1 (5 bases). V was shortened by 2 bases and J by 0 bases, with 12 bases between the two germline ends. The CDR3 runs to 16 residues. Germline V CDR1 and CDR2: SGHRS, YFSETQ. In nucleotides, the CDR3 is TGCGCCAGCAGCTTTACAGGAAATGTAGCCAAAAACATTCAGTACTTC. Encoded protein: CASSFTGNVAKNIQYF. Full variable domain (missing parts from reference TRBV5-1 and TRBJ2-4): KAGVTQTPRYLIKTRGQQVTLSCSPISGHRSVSWYQQTPGQGLQFLFEYFSETQRNKGNFPGRFSGRQFSNSRSEMNVSTLELGDSALYLCASSFTGNVAKNIQYFGAGTRLSVL.

Written as DNA, the CDR3 is TGTGCCAGCAGTGATTACGGTAACTATGGCTACACCTTC. Residues: CASSDYGNYGYTF. The chain combines TRBV2 with TRBJ1-2; unclear D gene. The CDR3 is 13 amino acids. V dropped 3 bases and J dropped 1 base, with 6 bases sitting between them. Germline CDR1 is SNHLY and CDR2 is FYNNEI.

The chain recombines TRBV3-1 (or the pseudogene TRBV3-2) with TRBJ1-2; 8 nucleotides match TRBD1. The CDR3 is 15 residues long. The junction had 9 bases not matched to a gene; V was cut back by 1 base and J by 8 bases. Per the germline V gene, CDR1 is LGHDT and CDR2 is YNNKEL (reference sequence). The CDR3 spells CASSQGQDRVGGYTF. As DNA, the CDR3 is TGTGCCAGCAGCCAAGGGCAGGACAGGGTTGGGGGCTACACCTTC.

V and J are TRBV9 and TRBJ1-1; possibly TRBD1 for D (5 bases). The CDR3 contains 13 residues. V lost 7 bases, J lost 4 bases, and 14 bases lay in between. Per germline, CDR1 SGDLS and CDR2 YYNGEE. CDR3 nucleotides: TGTGCCAGCGGGGGGACGGGTGGCACTGAAGCTTTCTTT. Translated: CASGGTGGTEAFF.

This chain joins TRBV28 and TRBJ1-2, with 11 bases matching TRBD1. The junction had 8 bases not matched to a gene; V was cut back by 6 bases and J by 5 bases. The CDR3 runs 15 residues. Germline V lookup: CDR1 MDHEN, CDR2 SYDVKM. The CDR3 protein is CASRQGQGVWYGYTF. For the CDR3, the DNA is TGTGCCAGCAGACAGGGACAGGGGGTATGGTATGGCTACACCTTC.

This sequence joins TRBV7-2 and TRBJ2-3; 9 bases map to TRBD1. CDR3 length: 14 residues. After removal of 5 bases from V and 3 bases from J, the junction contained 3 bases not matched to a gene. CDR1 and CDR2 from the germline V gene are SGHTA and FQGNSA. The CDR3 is CASSPGQGTDTQYF. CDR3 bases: TGTGCCAGCAGCCCGGGACAGGGAACAGATACGCAGTATTTT.

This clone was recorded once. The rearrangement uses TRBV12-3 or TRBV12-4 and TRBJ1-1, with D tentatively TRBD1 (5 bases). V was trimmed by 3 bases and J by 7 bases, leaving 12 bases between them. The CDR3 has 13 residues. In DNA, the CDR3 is TGTGCCAGCAGTTTCCAGGGACTTGGTGAAGCTTTCTTT. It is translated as CASSFQGLGEAFF.

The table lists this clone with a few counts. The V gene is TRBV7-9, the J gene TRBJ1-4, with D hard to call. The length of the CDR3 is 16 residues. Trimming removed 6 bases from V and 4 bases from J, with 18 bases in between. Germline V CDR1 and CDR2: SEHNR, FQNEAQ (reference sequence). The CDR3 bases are TGTGCCAGCAGTCTTATCCCATCAGGAGGTAATGAAAAACTGTTTTTT. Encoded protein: CASSLIPSGGNEKLFF.

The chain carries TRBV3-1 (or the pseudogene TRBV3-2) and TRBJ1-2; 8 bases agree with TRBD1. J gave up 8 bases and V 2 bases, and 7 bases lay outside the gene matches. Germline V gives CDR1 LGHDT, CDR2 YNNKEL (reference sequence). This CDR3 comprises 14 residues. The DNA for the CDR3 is TGTGCCAGCAGCCAACTGGACAGGGTCGGCGGCTACACCTTC. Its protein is CASSQLDRVGGYTF.

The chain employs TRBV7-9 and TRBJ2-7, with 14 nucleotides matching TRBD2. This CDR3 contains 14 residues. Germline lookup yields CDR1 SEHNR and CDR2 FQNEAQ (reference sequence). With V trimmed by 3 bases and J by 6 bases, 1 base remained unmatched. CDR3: CASSFGLAGGEQYF. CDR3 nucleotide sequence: TGTGCCAGCAGCTTCGGACTAGCGGGAGGCGAGCAGTACTTC.

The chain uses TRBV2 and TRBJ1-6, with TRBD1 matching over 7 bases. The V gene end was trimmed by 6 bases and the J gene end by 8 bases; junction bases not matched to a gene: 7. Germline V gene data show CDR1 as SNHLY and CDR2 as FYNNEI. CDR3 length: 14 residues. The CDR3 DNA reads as TGTGCCAGCAGACCACTTACAGGGGATTCACCCCTCCACTTT. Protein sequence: CASRPLTGDSPLHF. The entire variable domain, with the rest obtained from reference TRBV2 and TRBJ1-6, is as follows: EPEVTQTPSHQVTQMGQEVILRCVPISNHLYFYWYRQILGQKVEFLVSFYNNEISEKSEIFDDQFSVERPDGSNFTLKIRSTKLEDSAMYFCASRPLTGDSPLHFGNGTRLTVT.

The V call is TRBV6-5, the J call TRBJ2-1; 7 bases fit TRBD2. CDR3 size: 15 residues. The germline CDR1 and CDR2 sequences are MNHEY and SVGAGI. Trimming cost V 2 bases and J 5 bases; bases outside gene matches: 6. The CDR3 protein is CASSYTLAVNNEQFF. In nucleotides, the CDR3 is TGTGCCAGCAGTTACACTCTAGCGGTTAACAATGAGCAGTTCTTC.

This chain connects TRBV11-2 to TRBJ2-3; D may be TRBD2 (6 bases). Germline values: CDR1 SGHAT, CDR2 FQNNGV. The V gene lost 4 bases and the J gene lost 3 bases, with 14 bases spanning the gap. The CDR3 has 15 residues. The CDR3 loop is CASSWAAGRTDTQYF. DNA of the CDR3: TGTGCCAGCAGCTGGGCGGCGGGACGGACAGATACGCAGTATTTT. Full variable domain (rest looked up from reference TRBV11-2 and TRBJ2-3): EAGVAQSPRYKIIEKRQSVAFWCNPISGHATLYWYQQILGQGPKLLIQFQNNGVVDDSQLPKDRFSAERLKGVDSTLKIQPAKLEDSAVYLCASSWAAGRTDTQYFGPGTRLTVL.

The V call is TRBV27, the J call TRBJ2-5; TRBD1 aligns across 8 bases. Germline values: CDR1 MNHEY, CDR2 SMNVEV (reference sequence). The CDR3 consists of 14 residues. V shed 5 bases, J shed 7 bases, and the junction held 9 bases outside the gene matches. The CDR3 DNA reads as TGTGCCAGCAGTCCACCGGGACAGGCTTCGACCCAGTACTTC. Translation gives CASSPPGQASTQYF.

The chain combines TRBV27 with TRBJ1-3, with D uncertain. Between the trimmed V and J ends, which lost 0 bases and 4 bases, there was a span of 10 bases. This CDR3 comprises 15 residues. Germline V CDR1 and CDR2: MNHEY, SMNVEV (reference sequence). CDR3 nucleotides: TGTGCCAGCAGTTTATCACCGGGATCCGGAAACACCATATATTTT. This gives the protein CASSLSPGSGNTIYF.

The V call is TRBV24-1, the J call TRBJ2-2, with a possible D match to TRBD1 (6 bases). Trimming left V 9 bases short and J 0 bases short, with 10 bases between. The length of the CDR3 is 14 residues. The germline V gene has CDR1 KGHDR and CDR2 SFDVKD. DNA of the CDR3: TGTGCCACCGCCGGGACACCGAACACCGGGGAGCTGTTTTTT. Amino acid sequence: CATAGTPNTGELFF.

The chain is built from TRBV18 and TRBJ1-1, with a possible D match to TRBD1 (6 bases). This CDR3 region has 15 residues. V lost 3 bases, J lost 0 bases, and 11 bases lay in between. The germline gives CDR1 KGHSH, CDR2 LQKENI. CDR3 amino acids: CASSPPTGLNTEAFF. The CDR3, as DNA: TGTGCCAGCTCACCTCCGACAGGCTTGAACACTGAAGCTTTCTTT. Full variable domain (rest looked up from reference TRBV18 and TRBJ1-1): NAGVMQNPRHLVRRRGQEARLRCSPMKGHSHVYWYRQLPEEGLKFMVYLQKENIIDESGMPKERFSAEFPKEGPSILRIQQVVRGDSAAYFCASSPPTGLNTEAFFGQGTRLTVV.